These T cell receptor beta chains were read from a single sample in a study of cytomegalovirus exposure and HLA in healthy donors. The data were produced by immunoSEQ multiplex PCR, yet TCRdb's version contains in-frame clones alone and is incomplete. This sample yields 90,000 or so clones, of which roughly two thirds are seen a single time; around 16% belongs to the top ten. Material: PBMCs. These receptors all stem from a woman aged 45-65 years in good health and CMV-seropositive. Each CDR3 is given with its conserved first and last residue. Fields, in order: V gene, D gene, J gene, clone size, CDR3 DNA, CDR3 protein. D genes are given only for firm matches. The size of a clone is reported for some rows only, either as once, few or many, or as a class for expanded clones.

v_call: TRBV28
d_call: -
j_call: TRBJ1-2
clone_size: -
cdr3_nt: TGTGCCAGCAGTTTCCAGGGCTGGTATGGCTACACCTTC
cdr3_aa: CASSFQGWYGYTF

v_call: TRBV19
d_call: TRBD2
j_call: TRBJ2-7
clone_size: -
cdr3_nt: TGTGCCAGTAGCTTAGCGGGACTTTTAAACGAGCAGTACTTC
cdr3_aa: CASSLAGLLNEQYF

v_call: TRBV7-9
d_call: TRBD1
j_call: TRBJ1-2
clone_size: -
cdr3_nt: TGTTCCAGCAGCCTCGGACAGGTCGGCTACACCTTC
cdr3_aa: CSSSLGQVGYTF

v_call: TRBV28
d_call: TRBD1
j_call: TRBJ1-2
clone_size: once
cdr3_nt: TGTGCCAGCAGTTTCCGGGACAGCCGAATGGGCTATGGCTACACCTTC
cdr3_aa: CASSFRDSRMGYGYTF

v_call: TRBV4-1
d_call: TRBD2
j_call: TRBJ2-1
clone_size: -
cdr3_nt: TGCGCCAGCAGCCAAGTAACGGCGGGAGTCTCCTACAATGAGCAGTTCTTC
cdr3_aa: CASSQVTAGVSYNEQFF

v_call: TRBV5-1
d_call: TRBD2
j_call: TRBJ2-1
clone_size: once
cdr3_nt: TGCGCCAGCAGCTTGGGGTTAGCGGGAGGCCAACGGAGAATCTACAATGAGCAGTTCTTC
cdr3_aa: CASSLGLAGGQRRIYNEQFF

v_call: TRBV4-1
d_call: TRBD1
j_call: TRBJ2-7
clone_size: -
cdr3_nt: TGCGCCAGCAGCCATGGTATGCGACAGGGGGCCTACGAGCAGTACTTC
cdr3_aa: CASSHGMRQGAYEQYF

v_call: TRBV19
d_call: TRBD2
j_call: TRBJ2-5
clone_size: once
cdr3_nt: TGTGCCAGTAGTATCTGGACTAGCGGGGGGCCGGTCGGAGAGACCCAGTACTTC
cdr3_aa: CASSIWTSGGPVGETQYF

v_call: TRBV7-9
d_call: -
j_call: TRBJ2-7
clone_size: -
cdr3_nt: TGTGCCAGCAGCCAGGGACTGCTGTACGAGCAGTACTTC
cdr3_aa: CASSQGLLYEQYF

v_call: TRBV5-1
d_call: TRBD1
j_call: TRBJ1-4
clone_size: -
cdr3_nt: TGCGCCAGCAGCTTGGAGGGGCGGACAGGCGGCGAAAAACTGTTTTTT
cdr3_aa: CASSLEGRTGGEKLFF

v_call: TRBV19
d_call: TRBD1
j_call: TRBJ1-6
clone_size: -
cdr3_nt: TGTGCCAGTAGTATTATGACAGGGGAATCACCCCTCCACTTT
cdr3_aa: CASSIMTGESPLHF

v_call: TRBV19
d_call: -
j_call: TRBJ2-1
clone_size: few
cdr3_nt: TGTGCCAGTAGTATGAGCGCCGCGGAGGGACGATTAAATGAGCAGTTCTTC
cdr3_aa: CASSMSAAEGRLNEQFF

v_call: TRBV2
d_call: -
j_call: TRBJ2-3
clone_size: -
cdr3_nt: TGTGCCAGCAGTATACAGGGTATTCGGGCAGATACGCAGTATTTT
cdr3_aa: CASSIQGIRADTQYF

v_call: TRBV5-1
d_call: -
j_call: TRBJ2-2
clone_size: -
cdr3_nt: TGTGCCAGCAGCTTGGTATCCGGGGAGCTGTTTTTT
cdr3_aa: CASSLVSGELFF

v_call: TRBV6-7
d_call: TRBD1
j_call: TRBJ2-2
clone_size: once
cdr3_nt: TGTGCCAGCAGTTACTTTGGGGACAGGGTAGGGACCGGGGAGCTGTTTTTT
cdr3_aa: CASSYFGDRVGTGELFF

v_call: TRBV28
d_call: TRBD1
j_call: TRBJ1-1
clone_size: -
cdr3_nt: TGTGCCAGCAGGGAGACAGGGAGGTTAGATGAAGCTTTCTTT
cdr3_aa: CASRETGRLDEAFF

v_call: TRBV4-2
d_call: -
j_call: TRBJ2-4
clone_size: -
cdr3_nt: TGTGCCAGCAGCCAAAACTTCGAACAGGTTCCCAACATTCAGTACTTC
cdr3_aa: CASSQNFEQVPNIQYF

v_call: TRBV11-2
d_call: -
j_call: TRBJ1-5
clone_size: many
cdr3_nt: TGTGCCAGCAGCTTAGAAGGGGTCAATCAGCCCCAGCATTTT
cdr3_aa: CASSLEGVNQPQHF

v_call: TRBV21-1
d_call: -
j_call: TRBJ1-4
clone_size: once
cdr3_nt: TGTGCCAGCAGCAAAGAATCCAGGGGCCGTCCCACTAATGAAAAACTGTTTTTT
cdr3_aa: CASSKESRGRPTNEKLFF

v_call: TRBV7-2
d_call: -
j_call: TRBJ2-1
clone_size: -
cdr3_nt: TGTGCCAGCAGCTTATCAGGAACTTACAATGAGCAGTTCTTC
cdr3_aa: CASSLSGTYNEQFF

v_call: TRBV20-1
d_call: -
j_call: TRBJ2-1
clone_size: -
cdr3_nt: TGCAGTGCCCTCCGCAGTGAGCAGTTCTTC
cdr3_aa: CSALRSEQFF

v_call: TRBV19
d_call: TRBD2
j_call: TRBJ2-3
clone_size: -
cdr3_nt: TGTGCCAGTAGTATCCGACTAGCGGGAGCTACAGATACGCAGTATTTT
cdr3_aa: CASSIRLAGATDTQYF

v_call: TRBV11-3
d_call: -
j_call: TRBJ2-5
clone_size: -
cdr3_nt: TGTGCCAGCAGCTTATCGTCGGTGCGAGGGGAGACCCAGTACTTC
cdr3_aa: CASSLSSVRGETQYF

v_call: TRBV6-1
d_call: -
j_call: TRBJ1-4
clone_size: few
cdr3_nt: TGTGCCAGCAGTGACCCCCCAGGGACTAATGAAAAACTGTTTTTT
cdr3_aa: CASSDPPGTNEKLFF

v_call: TRBV28
d_call: -
j_call: TRBJ1-6
clone_size: -
cdr3_nt: TGTGCCAGCGTTGTGTCTGGGAGTGGTTCACCCCTCCACTTT
cdr3_aa: CASVVSGSGSPLHF

v_call: TRBV7-9
d_call: -
j_call: TRBJ1-1
clone_size: -
cdr3_nt: TGTGCCAGCAGCTTAGTCTCGGTTGAAGCTTTCTTT
cdr3_aa: CASSLVSVEAFF

v_call: TRBV27
d_call: -
j_call: TRBJ2-3
clone_size: -
cdr3_nt: TGTGCCAGCAGTTGGTCCAGCGGGCTGAATACGCAGTATTTT
cdr3_aa: CASSWSSGLNTQYF

v_call: TRBV7-9
d_call: TRBD2
j_call: TRBJ2-1
clone_size: -
cdr3_nt: TGTGCCAGCAGTCCAACTAGCGGGTTTGAGCAGTTCTTC
cdr3_aa: CASSPTSGFEQFF

v_call: TRBV27
d_call: -
j_call: TRBJ1-1
clone_size: few
cdr3_nt: TGTGCCAGCAGTTTATCCCCACGAGGTAGTGCTGAAGCTTTCTTT
cdr3_aa: CASSLSPRGSAEAFF